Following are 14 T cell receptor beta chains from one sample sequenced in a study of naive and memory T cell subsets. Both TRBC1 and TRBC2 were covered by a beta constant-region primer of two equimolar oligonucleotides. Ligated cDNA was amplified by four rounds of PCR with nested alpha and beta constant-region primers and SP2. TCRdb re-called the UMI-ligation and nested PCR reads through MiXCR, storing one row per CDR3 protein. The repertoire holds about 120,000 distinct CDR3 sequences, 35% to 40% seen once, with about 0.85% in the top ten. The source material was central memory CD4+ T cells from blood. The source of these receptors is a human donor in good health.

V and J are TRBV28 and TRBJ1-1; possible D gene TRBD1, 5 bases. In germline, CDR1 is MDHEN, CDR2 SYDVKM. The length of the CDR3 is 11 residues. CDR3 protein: CGYGTNTEAFF. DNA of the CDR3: TGTGGGTATGGGACGAACACTGAAGCTTTCTTT.

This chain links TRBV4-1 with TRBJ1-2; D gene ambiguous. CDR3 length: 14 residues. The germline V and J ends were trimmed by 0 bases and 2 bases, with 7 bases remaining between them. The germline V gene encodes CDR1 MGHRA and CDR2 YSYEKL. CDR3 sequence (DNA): TGCGCCAGCAGCCAAGAGGAAAGAAACTATGGCTACACCTTC. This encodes CASSQEERNYGYTF.

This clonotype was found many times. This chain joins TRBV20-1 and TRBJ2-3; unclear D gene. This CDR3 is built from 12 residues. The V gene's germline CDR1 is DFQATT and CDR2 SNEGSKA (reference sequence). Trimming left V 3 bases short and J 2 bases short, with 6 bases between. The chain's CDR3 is CSASGPTDTQYF. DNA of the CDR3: TGCAGTGCTAGCGGGCCCACAGATACGCAGTATTTT.

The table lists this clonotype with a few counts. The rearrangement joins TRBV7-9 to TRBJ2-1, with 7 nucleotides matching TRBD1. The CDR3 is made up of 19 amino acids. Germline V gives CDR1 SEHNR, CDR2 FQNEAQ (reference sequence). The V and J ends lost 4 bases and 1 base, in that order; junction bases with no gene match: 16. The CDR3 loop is CASSSVGTDKIWSYNEQFF. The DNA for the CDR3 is TGTGCCAGCAGCTCGGTTGGGACAGATAAAATATGGTCCTACAATGAGCAGTTCTTC.

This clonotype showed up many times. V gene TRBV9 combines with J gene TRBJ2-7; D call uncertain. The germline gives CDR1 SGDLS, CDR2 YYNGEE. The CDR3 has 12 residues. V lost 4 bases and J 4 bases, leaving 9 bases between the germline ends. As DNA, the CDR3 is TGTGCCAGCAGCCCTACTGGGTACGAGCAGTACTTC. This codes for CASSPTGYEQYF.

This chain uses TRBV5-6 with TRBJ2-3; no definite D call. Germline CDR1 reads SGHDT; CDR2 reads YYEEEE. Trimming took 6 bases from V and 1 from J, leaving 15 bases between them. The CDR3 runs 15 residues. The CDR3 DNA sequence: TGTGCCAGCACCCTTTACGGCTCGGGCACAGATACGCAGTATTTT. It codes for CASTLYGSGTDTQYF.

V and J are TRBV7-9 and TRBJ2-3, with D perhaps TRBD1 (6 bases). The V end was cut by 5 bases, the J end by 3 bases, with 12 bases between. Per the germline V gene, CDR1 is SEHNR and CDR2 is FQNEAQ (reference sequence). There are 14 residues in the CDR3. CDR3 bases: TGTGCCAGCAGCCCGGGGACATCGACAGATACGCAGTATTTT. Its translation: CASSPGTSTDTQYF.

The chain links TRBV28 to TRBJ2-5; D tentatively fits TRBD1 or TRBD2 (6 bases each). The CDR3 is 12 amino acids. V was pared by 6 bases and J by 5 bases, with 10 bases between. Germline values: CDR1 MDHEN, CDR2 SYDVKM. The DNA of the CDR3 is TGTGCCAGCAGCTCGGGGGCGGAGACCCAGTACTTC. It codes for CASSSGAETQYF.

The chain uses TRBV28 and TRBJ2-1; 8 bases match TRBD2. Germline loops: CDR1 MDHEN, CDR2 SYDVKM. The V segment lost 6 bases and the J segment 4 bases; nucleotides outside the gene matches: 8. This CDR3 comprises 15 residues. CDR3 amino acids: CASRPRTSSYNEQFF. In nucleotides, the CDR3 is TGTGCCAGCAGACCCAGGACTAGCAGTTACAATGAGCAGTTCTTC.

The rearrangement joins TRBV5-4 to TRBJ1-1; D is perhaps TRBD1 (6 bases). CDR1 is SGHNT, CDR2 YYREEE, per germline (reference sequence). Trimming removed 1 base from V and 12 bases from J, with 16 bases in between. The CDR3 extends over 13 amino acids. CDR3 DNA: TGTGCCAGCAGCTTGCAGGACACAGGGAGATCTTTCTTT. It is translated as CASSLQDTGRSFF.

CDR3 DNA sequence: TGTGCCAGCAGACGGACAGGGGGCAAGGGCTACACCTTC. This sequence encodes CASRRTGGKGYTF. The chain is built from TRBV7-8 and TRBJ1-2; 11 positions match TRBD1. Losses at the gene ends were 6 bases for V and 8 bases for J; bases not matched to a gene: 5. Germline CDR1 reads SGHVS; CDR2 reads FQNEAQ. This CDR3 has 13 residues. Together with reference TRBV7-8 and TRBJ1-2, the CDR3 gives the full variable domain: GAGVSQSPRYKVAKRGQDVALRCDPISGHVSLFWYQQALGQGPEFLTYFQNEAQLDKSGLPSDRFFAERPEGSVSTLKIQRTQQEDSAVYLCASRRTGGKGYTFGSGTRLTVV.

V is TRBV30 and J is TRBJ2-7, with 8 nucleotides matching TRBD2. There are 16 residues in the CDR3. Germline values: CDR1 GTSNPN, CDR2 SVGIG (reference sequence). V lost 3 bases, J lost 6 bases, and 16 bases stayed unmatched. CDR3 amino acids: CAWSRAGGYGLIEQYF. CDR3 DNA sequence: TGTGCCTGGAGCAGGGCGGGGGGATACGGATTAATCGAGCAGTACTTC.

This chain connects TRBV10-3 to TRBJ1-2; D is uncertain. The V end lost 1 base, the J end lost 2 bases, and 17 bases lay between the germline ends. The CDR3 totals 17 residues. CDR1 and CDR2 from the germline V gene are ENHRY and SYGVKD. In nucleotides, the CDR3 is TGTGCCATCAGTGAGTTTTTAGGGATTCGAGGCAACTATGGCTACACCTTC. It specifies CAISEFLGIRGNYGYTF.

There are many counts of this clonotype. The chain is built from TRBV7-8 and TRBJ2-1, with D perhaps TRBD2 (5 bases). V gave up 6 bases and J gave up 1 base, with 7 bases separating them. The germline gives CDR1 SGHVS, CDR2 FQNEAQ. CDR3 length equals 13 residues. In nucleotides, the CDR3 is TGTGCCAGCAGGGCGGGTTCCTACAATGAGCAGTTCTTC. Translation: CASRAGSYNEQFF.